The next 13 T cell receptor beta chains were all read from a single sample in a study of cytomegalovirus exposure and HLA in healthy donors. Amplification used 60 Vbeta primers and 13 Jbeta primers. Libraries were prepared by immunoSEQ multiplex PCR; TCRdb keeps only in-frame clonotypes and omits some of them. The data hold 100,000 to 150,000 clones, with about 82% observed a single time. The sequenced sample was PBMCs. The receptors here all came from a man aged 50-60 years in good health and CMV-seronegative.

The chain couples TRBV4-1 to TRBJ2-7, with TRBD2 matching 9 bases. Per the germline V gene, CDR1 is MGHRA and CDR2 is YSYEKL. After removal of 4 bases from V and 5 bases from J, the junction contained 15 bases not matched to a gene. The CDR3 length is 17 residues. The DNA for the CDR3 is TGCGCCAGCAGCCTCCAACCCCACCTTAGCGGGGGAGACGAGCAGTACTTC. Translated, it gives CASSLQPHLSGGDEQYF.

The chain uses TRBV30 and TRBJ1-3; 9 bases are a match to TRBD1. The CDR3 covers 17 residues. V was pared by 3 bases and J by 2 bases, with 11 bases of the junction left unmatched. Germline V CDR1 and CDR2: GTSNPN, SVGIG (reference sequence). CDR3 in DNA: TGTGCCTGGAGACCCTTGCGGGGACAGGGAGCTGGAAACACCATATATTTT. As protein: CAWRPLRGQGAGNTIYF.

The CDR3 bases are TGTGCCAGCAGCCAAGGAGGAGCAGAGAACACTGAAGCTTTCTTT. As protein: CASSQGGAENTEAFF. The V gene is TRBV4-2, the J gene TRBJ1-1; D is ambiguous. Between the trimmed V and J ends, which lost 1 base and 1 base, there was a span of 10 bases. CDR1 and CDR2 from the germline V gene are LGHNA and YNFKEQ. CDR3 length equals 15 residues.

The chain combines TRBV28 with TRBJ2-2; 8 nucleotides match TRBD1. The CDR3 has 15 residues. CDR1 and CDR2 from the germline V gene are MDHEN and SYDVKM. V was pared by 3 bases and J by 6 bases, with 6 bases of the junction left unmatched. As DNA, the CDR3 is TGTGCCAGCAGTTTCCCCCGACAGGGGCCCGGGGAGCTGTTTTTT. Translated, it gives CASSFPRQGPGELFF.

The chain couples TRBV2 to TRBJ1-1, with D perhaps matching TRBD1 (6 bases). Germline CDR1 and CDR2: SNHLY and FYNNEI. The germline V and J ends were trimmed by 4 bases and 5 bases, with 11 bases remaining between them. CDR3 length: 13 amino acids. The CDR3 sequence: CASSVGGRTEAFF. Here the CDR3 DNA reads TGTGCCAGCAGTGTGGGGGGGCGGACTGAAGCTTTCTTT.

The chain uses TRBV5-6 and TRBJ2-1, with a tentative D call TRBD2 (5 bases). CDR1 is SGHDT, CDR2 YYEEEE, per germline. This CDR3 spans 16 amino acids. V shed 0 bases and J shed 4 bases, with 14 bases lying between them. CDR3 bases: TGTGCCAGCAGCTTGGGACGCGAAACGGGATACAATGAGCAGTTCTTC. Translated: CASSLGRETGYNEQFF.

The table lists this clone with a few counts. The rearrangement joins TRBV5-4 to TRBJ1-2; no firm D call. V was pared by 6 bases and J by 8 bases, with 20 bases between. Germline CDR1 SGHNT, CDR2 YYREEE (reference sequence). This CDR3 is 14 amino acids long. In nucleotides, the CDR3 is TGTGCCAGCATGTCCCCCACGAGGGTCTTGGGCTACACCTTC. Translated, it gives CASMSPTRVLGYTF.

The V and J genes are TRBV5-6 and TRBJ2-7; 7 nucleotides line up with TRBD2. The CDR3 runs 13 residues. Trimming cost V 0 bases and J 6 bases; bases outside gene matches: 3. The V gene's germline CDR1 is SGHDT and CDR2 YYEEEE. The CDR3 nucleotides are TGTGCCAGCAGCTTGGGGGGGAGGGTCGAGCAGTACGTC. This codes for CASSLGGRVEQYV.

The V gene is TRBV25-1, the J gene TRBJ1-4; 7 nucleotides match TRBD1. Germline CDR1 reads MGHDK; CDR2 reads SYGVNS. The CDR3 runs to 17 residues. The ends lost 2 bases at V and 2 bases at J; junction bases unmatched: 8. The CDR3 region has the DNA TGTGCCAGCAGTGAAAAGACAGGGTCCTCTACTAATGAAAAACTGTTTTTT. This encodes CASSEKTGSSTNEKLFF.

Only one count was recorded for this clone. The chain joins TRBV9 to TRBJ1-3, with 10 bases fitting TRBD1. Germline-derived CDR1 and CDR2 are SGDLS and YYNGEE. Trimming at V came to 4 bases and at J to 4 bases, leaving 11 bases not matched to a gene. This CDR3 contains 17 residues. This chain's CDR3 is CASSPKTGGLEGNTIYF. The CDR3 coding sequence is TGTGCCAGCAGCCCAAAGACAGGGGGCTTGGAGGGAAACACCATATATTTT.

The rearrangement uses TRBV11-2 and TRBJ1-1; a possible D gene is TRBD1 (5 bases). Per the germline V gene, CDR1 is SGHAT and CDR2 is FQNNGV. There are 15 residues in the CDR3. Trimming removed 0 bases from V and 2 bases from J, with 10 bases in between. CDR3 in DNA: TGTGCCAGCAGCTTAGATAGCCAGGGAAACACTGAAGCTTTCTTT. It encodes CASSLDSQGNTEAFF.

The chain has TRBV9 and TRBJ2-2, with 9 bases aligning to TRBD2. Germline V gives CDR1 SGDLS, CDR2 YYNGEE. After removal of 2 bases from V and 5 bases from J, the junction contained 10 bases not matched to a gene. The CDR3 is 17 amino acids. Here the CDR3 DNA reads TGTGCCAGCAGCGTCGGCGGCGGGGGGGCCGAAACCGGGGAGCTGTTTTTT. This sequence encodes CASSVGGGGAETGELFF.

The chain combines TRBV4-3 with TRBJ2-2; TRBD2 aligns across 14 bases. V lost 7 bases, J lost 1 base, and 8 bases stayed unmatched. Germline values: CDR1 LGHNA, CDR2 YSLEER. This CDR3 has 18 residues. CDR3 sequence (DNA): TGCGCCAGCACCCCGGGGACTAGCGGGGGCCGGAACACCGGGGAGCTGTTTTTT. Translating gives CASTPGTSGGRNTGELFF.